Sequencing of this T cell receptor beta chain was carried out in a study of cytomegalovirus exposure and HLA in healthy donors. The primer mix had 60 Vbeta and 13 Jbeta primers. Measured with immunoSEQ multiplex PCR; TCRdb has only the in-frame clones, and not every one. The sample yields fewer than 250,000 clones, roughly 80% seen once. CDR3 length: 15 residues. Trimming removed 5 bases at V and 3 bases at J, with 17 bases between. Looked up from germline, CDR1 is SGHNT and CDR2 is YYREEE (reference sequence). The chain is built from TRBV5-4 and TRBJ1-1; tentative D call: TRBD1 (6 bases). Sequencing input: PBMCs. The clonotype was recovered from a male donor in good health and CMV-seropositive. The CDR3 loop is CASRRGGVGDTEAFF. For the CDR3, the DNA is TGTGCCAGCAGAAGGGGGGGGGTGGGGGACACTGAAGCTTTCTTT. Full variable domain (outside the CDR3, taken from reference TRBV5-4 and TRBJ1-1): ETGVTQSPTHLIKTRGQQVTLRCSSQSGHNTVSWYQQALGQGPQFIFQYYREEENGRGNFPPRFSGLQFPNYSSELNVNALELDDSALYLCASRRGGVGDTEAFFGQGTRLTVV.